A selection of T cell receptor beta chains follows, all from one sample in a study of shared clonotypes between healthy human individuals. Assay used: immunoSEQ multiplex PCR; TCRdb lists only in-frame clones, some missing. Altogether about 2.2 million clones are present, 85% to 95% being singletons, with the ten largest covering approximately 1.7%. Sequenced input: naive CD8+ T cells from PBMCs. These receptors originate from a man between 18 and 29 years old in good health. Some clones in this sample may be carry-over from other donors' samples. Each CDR3 is given with its conserved first and last residue. The D gene is left open where the match is weak. Size values are once, few and many counts, or a class for expanded clones, and some rows have none.

abundance | d_gene | j_gene | v_gene | CDR3aa | CDR3nt
once | TRBD2 | TRBJ2-1 | TRBV11-3 | CASSAGLAGTHYNEQFF | TGTGCCAGCAGCGCGGGACTAGCGGGGACGCACTACAATGAGCAGTTCTTC
- | - | TRBJ2-3 | TRBV9 | CASSMGHTSTDTQYF | TGTGCCAGCAGCATGGGACACACTAGCACAGATACGCAGTATTTT
- | TRBD1 | TRBJ2-7 | TRBV19 | CASSMGQGYEQYF | TGTGCCAGTAGTATGGGACAGGGTTACGAGCAGTACTTC
- | - | TRBJ1-5 | TRBV19 | CASRKGEGNQPQHF | TGTGCCAGTAGAAAAGGTGAGGGCAATCAGCCCCAGCATTTT
- | - | TRBJ1-2 | TRBV7-9 | CASSSALSGLSNYGYTF | TGTGCCAGCAGCTCCGCACTTTCAGGGCTTTCTAACTATGGCTACACCTTC
- | - | TRBJ1-5 | TRBV19 | CASSAWTASNQPQHF | TGTGCCAGTAGTGCATGGACGGCTAGCAATCAGCCCCAGCATTTT
- | - | TRBJ2-3 | TRBV27 | CASSLVVGDTQYF | TGTGCCAGCAGTTTAGTAGTCGGGGATACGCAGTATTTT
- | - | TRBJ1-5 | TRBV6-5 | CASSPVAATNQPQHF | TGTGCCAGCAGTCCCGTTGCGGCCACCAATCAGCCCCAGCATTTT
- | - | TRBJ2-3 | TRBV15 | CATSRGPDTSTDTQYF | TGTGCCACCAGCAGAGGGCCAGATACTAGCACAGATACGCAGTATTTT
- | TRBD1 | TRBJ1-5 | TRBV10-2 | CASSDTGAFRQPQHF | TGCGCCAGCAGTGACACAGGGGCCTTTAGACAGCCCCAGCATTTT
once | - | TRBJ2-3 | TRBV27 | CASTFLGEDTQYF | TGTGCCAGCACCTTCCTAGGGGAAGATACGCAGTATTTT
once | - | TRBJ2-6 | TRBV28 | CASSLLGFFEGSGANVLTF | TGTGCCAGCAGTTTATTAGGGTTTTTCGAGGGTTCTGGGGCCAACGTCCTGACTTTC
- | TRBD2 | TRBJ2-1 | TRBV15 | CATSRSKREGHEQFF | TGTGCCACCAGCAGATCGAAGCGGGAGGGCCATGAGCAGTTCTTC
- | TRBD2 | TRBJ2-1 | TRBV27 | CASSPGVAVAGGTNEQFF | TGTGCCAGCAGTCCGGGGGTGGCGGTAGCGGGAGGGACCAATGAGCAGTTCTTC
- | - | TRBJ1-4 | TRBV6-4 | CASSMVTDEFREGKLFF | TGTGCCAGCAGCATGGTCACAGACGAATTTCGAGAGGGAAAACTGTTTTTT
- | TRBD2 | TRBJ2-7 | TRBV2 | CASSPRTSGFSSYEQYF | TGTGCCAGCAGTCCCCGGACTAGCGGTTTCAGCTCCTACGAGCAGTACTTC
- | TRBD1 | TRBJ2-1 | TRBV7-9 | CASSLRETGDVEQFF | TGTGCCAGCAGCTTAAGGGAAACAGGGGACGTTGAGCAGTTCTTC
- | TRBD2 | TRBJ2-7 | TRBV5-4 | CASSLVLAGSYEQYF | TGTGCCAGCAGCTTGGTGCTAGCGGGATCCTACGAGCAGTACTTC
- | TRBD1 | TRBJ2-7 | TRBV4-1 | CASSARGTATAYEQYF | TGCGCCAGCAGCGCCCGAGGGACAGCCACCGCCTACGAGCAGTACTTC
- | - | TRBJ2-2 | TRBV28 | CASSPPSGSGTGELFF | TGTGCCAGCAGCCCCCCCTCCGGGAGCGGCACCGGGGAGCTGTTTTTT
- | TRBD2 | TRBJ2-1 | TRBV11-2 | CASSLDSGTSGSGNEQFF | TGTGCCAGCAGCTTAGATTCCGGGACTAGCGGGAGCGGCAATGAGCAGTTCTTC
- | TRBD2 | TRBJ2-7 | TRBV4-3 | CASSQDRTSGSEQYF | TGCGCCAGCAGCCAAGATCGGACTAGCGGGAGCGAGCAGTACTTC
few | - | TRBJ2-2 | TRBV7-6 | CASSLVRENTGELFF | TGTGCCAGCAGCTTAGTGCGGGAGAACACCGGGGAGCTGTTTTTT
- | TRBD2 | TRBJ2-7 | TRBV10-3 | CAISESAGAERYEQYF | TGTGCCATCAGTGAGTCGGCGGGAGCAGAGAGGTACGAGCAGTACTTC
- | - | TRBJ1-1 | TRBV7-9 | CASSTTGGMNTEAFF | TGTGCCAGCAGCACCACTGGGGGGATGAACACTGAAGCTTTCTTT
- | TRBD1 | TRBJ2-7 | TRBV5-1 | CASSWTGGSYEQYF | TGCGCCAGCAGCTGGACAGGGGGCAGTTACGAGCAGTACTTC
- | TRBD1 | TRBJ1-1 | TRBV5-4 | CASSFKPGTGGWAFF | TGTGCCAGCAGCTTTAAACCCGGGACAGGGGGTTGGGCTTTCTTT
- | - | TRBJ2-7 | TRBV10-3 | CAISEPRGPPHEQYF | TGTGCCATCAGTGAGCCCCGGGGACCTCCCCACGAGCAGTACTTC
- | - | TRBJ2-7 | TRBV14 | CASSLSGGSYEQYF | TGTGCCAGCAGCCTCTCTGGCGGGTCCTACGAGCAGTACTTC
- | - | TRBJ2-7 | TRBV27 | CASSSGFPYEQYF | TGTGCCAGCAGTTCCGGGTTTCCCTACGAGCAGTACTTC
- | TRBD2 | TRBJ2-1 | TRBV6-5 | CASSSGLAGGGGEFF | TGTGCCAGCAGTTCAGGACTAGCGGGAGGCGGAGGAGAGTTCTTC
once | TRBD1 | TRBJ1-2 | TRBV19 | CASSPQGALGYTF | TGTGCCAGTAGCCCTCAGGGGGCTCTTGGCTACACCTTC
once | - | TRBJ2-7 | TRBV11-2 | CASSLVAGSTYEQYF | TGTGCCAGCAGCTTAGTCGCAGGGAGCACCTACGAGCAGTACTTC
once | - | TRBJ1-2 | TRBV27 | CASSLSAIGNYGYTF | TGTGCCAGCAGTTTATCGGCCATCGGAAACTATGGCTACACCTTC
- | - | TRBJ2-7 | TRBV7-9 | CASSPKGSSYEQYF | TGTGCCAGCAGCCCCAAGGGGAGCTCCTACGAGCAGTACTTC
- | TRBD2 | TRBJ2-7 | TRBV28 | CASIKTSAPSYEQYF | TGTGCCAGCATCAAGACTAGCGCGCCCTCCTACGAGCAGTACTTC
- | TRBD2 | TRBJ2-7 | TRBV15 | CATSREPSGGASYEQYF | TGTGCCACCAGCAGAGAACCCTCGGGGGGAGCCTCCTACGAGCAGTACTTC
- | - | TRBJ2-5 | TRBV27 | CASSLGGGIETQYF | TGTGCCAGCAGTTTAGGGGGCGGGATAGAGACCCAGTACTTC
- | TRBD2 | TRBJ2-1 | TRBV11-2 | CASSLGLAGPVNEQFF | TGTGCCAGCAGCTTAGGACTAGCGGGACCGGTAAATGAGCAGTTCTTC
- | - | TRBJ2-6 | TRBV15 | CATSKKDAGANVLTF | TGTGCCACCAGCAAAAAAGACGCCGGGGCCAACGTCCTGACTTTC
- | - | TRBJ1-2 | TRBV5-4 | CASSLASRAGHYGYTF | TGTGCCAGCAGCTTGGCCTCGAGGGCAGGGCATTATGGCTACACCTTC
- | TRBD2 | TRBJ2-7 | TRBV7-6 | CASSLRLAAPYEQYF | TGTGCCAGCAGCCTGCGGCTAGCGGCCCCCTACGAGCAGTACTTC
- | - | TRBJ1-4 | TRBV28 | CASSPGPLNEKLFF | TGTGCCAGCAGCCCCGGACCCCTTAATGAAAAACTGTTTTTT
once | TRBD2 | TRBJ2-1 | TRBV7-8 | CASSFRLAGGPLSYNEQFF | TGTGCCAGCAGCTTCCGACTAGCGGGAGGGCCTTTGTCGTACAATGAGCAGTTCTTC
once | TRBD1 | TRBJ1-5 | TRBV28 | CASSTRDRGRSNQPQHF | TGTGCCAGCAGTACCCGGGACAGGGGGCGAAGCAATCAGCCCCAGCATTTT
- | - | TRBJ2-7 | TRBV13 | CASSSVGAGPSYEQYF | TGTGCCAGCAGCTCGGTTGGGGCGGGGCCGTCCTACGAGCAGTACTTC
- | - | TRBJ2-5 | TRBV29-1 | CSVESPPGLPAKTQYF | TGCAGCGTTGAGTCCCCGCCGGGACTCCCTGCGAAGACCCAGTACTTC
- | - | TRBJ2-3 | TRBV19 | CASNGRVTSTDTQYF | TGTGCCAGTAATGGGCGAGTCACTAGCACAGATACGCAGTATTTT
- | - | TRBJ1-1 | TRBV7-9 | CASSPLDTKNTEAFF | TGTGCCAGCAGCCCCCTGGACACCAAGAACACTGAAGCTTTCTTT
- | - | TRBJ2-1 | TRBV6-6 | CASRSGRYNEQFF | TGTGCCAGCAGGTCAGGGCGTTACAATGAGCAGTTCTTC
- | - | TRBJ2-7 | TRBV4-2 | CASSRGLVGGEQYF | TGTGCCAGCAGCCGGGGCCTAGTGGGCGGGGAGCAGTACTTC
- | - | TRBJ1-5 | TRBV27 | CASSPGGVYNQPQHF | TGTGCCAGCAGTCCTGGGGGGGTATACAATCAGCCCCAGCATTTT
- | - | TRBJ2-5 | TRBV27 | CASNPVGSQETQYF | TGTGCCAGCAACCCAGTGGGGTCACAAGAGACCCAGTACTTC